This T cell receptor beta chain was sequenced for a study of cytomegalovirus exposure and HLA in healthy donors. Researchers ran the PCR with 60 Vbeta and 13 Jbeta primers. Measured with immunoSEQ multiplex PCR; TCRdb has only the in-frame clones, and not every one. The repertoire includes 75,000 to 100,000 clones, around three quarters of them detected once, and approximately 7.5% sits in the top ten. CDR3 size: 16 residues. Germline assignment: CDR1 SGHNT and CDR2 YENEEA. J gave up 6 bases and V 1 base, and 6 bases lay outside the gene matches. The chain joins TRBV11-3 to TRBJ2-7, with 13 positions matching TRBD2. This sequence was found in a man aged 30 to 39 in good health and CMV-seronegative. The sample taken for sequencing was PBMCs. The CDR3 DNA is TGTGCCAGCAGCTTAGGAGGACTAGCGGGAGAGGGCGAGCAGTACTTC. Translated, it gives CASSLGGLAGEGEQYF.